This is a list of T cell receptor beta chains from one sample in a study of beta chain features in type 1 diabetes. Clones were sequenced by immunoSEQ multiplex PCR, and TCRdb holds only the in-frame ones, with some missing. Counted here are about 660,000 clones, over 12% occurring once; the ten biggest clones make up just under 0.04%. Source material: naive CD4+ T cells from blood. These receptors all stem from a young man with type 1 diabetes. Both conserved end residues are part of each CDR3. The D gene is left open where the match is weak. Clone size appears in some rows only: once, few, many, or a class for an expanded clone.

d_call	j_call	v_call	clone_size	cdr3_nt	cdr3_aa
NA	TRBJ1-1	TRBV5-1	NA	TGCGCCAGCAGCCTTCAGGGACAGAACACTGAAGCTTTCTTT	CASSLQGQNTEAFF
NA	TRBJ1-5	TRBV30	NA	TGTGCCTGGAGTAGGCAGGGTAGTGAGCCCCAGCATTTT	CAWSRQGSEPQHF
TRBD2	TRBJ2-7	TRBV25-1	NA	TGTGCCAGCAGTGGACCTAGCGGACTGGGCGAGCAGTACTTC	CASSGPSGLGEQYF
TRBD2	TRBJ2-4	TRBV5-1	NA	TGCGCCAGCAGCTTGGTCTGGACGGGAGGGCCGGGGAACATTCAGTACTTC	CASSLVWTGGPGNIQYF
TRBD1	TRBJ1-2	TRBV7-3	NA	TGTGCCAGCAGCTACGGGACAGCCGACTACACCTTC	CASSYGTADYTF
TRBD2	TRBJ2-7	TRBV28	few	TGTGCCAGCAGTGAAACTAGCGGGGGGTTCCGCTACGAGCAGTACTTC	CASSETSGGFRYEQYF
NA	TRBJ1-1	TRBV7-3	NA	TGTGCCAGCAGCCTACAGTCGAACACTGAAGCTTTCTTT	CASSLQSNTEAFF
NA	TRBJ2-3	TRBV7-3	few	TGTGCCAGCAGCCCCGGGATAAGGGGTACAGATACGCAGTATTTT	CASSPGIRGTDTQYF
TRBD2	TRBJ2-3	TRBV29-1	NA	TGCAGCGCGATAGCGGGGGGCACAGATACGCAGTATTTT	CSAIAGGTDTQYF
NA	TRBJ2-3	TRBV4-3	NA	TGCGCCAGCAGCCTAAAAGCTGACGCTAGCACAGATACGCAGTATTTT	CASSLKADASTDTQYF
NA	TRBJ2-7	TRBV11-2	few	TGTGCCAGCAGCTTAAGTGCAGAGAGGGCCGCCTACGAGCAGTACTTC	CASSLSAERAAYEQYF
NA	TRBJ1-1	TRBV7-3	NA	TGTGCCAGCAGCTTATCGAGCGGATTGAACACTGAAGCTTTCTTT	CASSLSSGLNTEAFF
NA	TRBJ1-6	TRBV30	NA	TGTGCGAGAAGCCAGGGGCCATTGTCACCCCTCCACTTT	CARSQGPLSPLHF
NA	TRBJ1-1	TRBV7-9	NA	TGTGCCAGCGCTTTAACCGGGAACACTGAAGCTTTCTTT	CASALTGNTEAFF
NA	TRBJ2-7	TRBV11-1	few	TGTGCCAGCAGCTTGGGGACTGCCTGGGGTTACGAGCAGTACTTC	CASSLGTAWGYEQYF
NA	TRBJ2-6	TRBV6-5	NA	TGTGCCAGCAGTTACGAGTTTGCAGCTGGGGCCAACGTCCTGACTTTC	CASSYEFAAGANVLTF
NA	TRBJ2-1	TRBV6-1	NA	TGTGCCAGCGGAGTCAGCCCCGGCAATGAGCAGTTCTTC	CASGVSPGNEQFF
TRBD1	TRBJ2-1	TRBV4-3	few	TGCGCCAGCAGCACCCGGACAGGGATGGGCTATGAGCAGTTCTTC	CASSTRTGMGYEQFF
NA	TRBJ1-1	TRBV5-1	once	TGCGCCAGCAGCTGGGGCGGGAACACTGAAGCTTTCTTT	CASSWGGNTEAFF
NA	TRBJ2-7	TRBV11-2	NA	TGTGCCAGCAGGTCAGACTCCTACGAGCAGTACTTC	CASRSDSYEQYF
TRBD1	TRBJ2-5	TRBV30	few	TGTGCCTGGAGCCCAGGGGGCGCGGAGACCCAGTACTTC	CAWSPGGAETQYF
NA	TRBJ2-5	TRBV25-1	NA	TGTGCCAGCAGTGAATATGGGGGAACCCAGTACTTC	CASSEYGGTQYF
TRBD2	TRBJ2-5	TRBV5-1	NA	TGCGCCAGCAGCTTGAGGTCTAGCGGGGACGAGACCCAGTACTTC	CASSLRSSGDETQYF
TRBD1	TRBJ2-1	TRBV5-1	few	TGCGCCAGCAGCTTGTTGGACAGGGGCAAAAACGATGAGCAGTTCTTC	CASSLLDRGKNDEQFF
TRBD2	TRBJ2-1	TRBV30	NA	TGTGCCTGGAGTGGAGGAGCTAGCGGGAGTGGGGAGCAGTTCTTC	CAWSGGASGSGEQFF
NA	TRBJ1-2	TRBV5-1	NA	TGCGCCAGCAGCTTGGATGCCGGTGCAGCTGGCTACACCTTC	CASSLDAGAAGYTF
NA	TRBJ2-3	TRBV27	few	TGTGCCAGCAGGCGAATCACACGGGGCACAGATACGCAGTATTTT	CASRRITRGTDTQYF
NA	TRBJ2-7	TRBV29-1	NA	TGCAGCGCGGTAGCGGCTTCCTACGAGCAGTACTTC	CSAVAASYEQYF
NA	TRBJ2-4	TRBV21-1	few	TGTGCCAGTGTTGAGGACAGGGGGCCATCGGACTTC	CASVEDRGPSDF
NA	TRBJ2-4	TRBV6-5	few	TGTGCCAGCAGTTACTCGGTGGGAGCAGCCAAAAACATTCAGTACTTC	CASSYSVGAAKNIQYF
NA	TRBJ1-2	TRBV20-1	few	TGCAGTGCTACCAGGGTGGACGGCTACACCTTC	CSATRVDGYTF
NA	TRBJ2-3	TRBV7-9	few	TGTGCCAGCAGCTTTGGTCCGGGCTCAGCCACAGATACGCAGTATTTT	CASSFGPGSATDTQYF
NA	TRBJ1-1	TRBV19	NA	TGTGCCAGTAGTATAGCACAGATGAACACTGAAGCTTTCTTT	CASSIAQMNTEAFF
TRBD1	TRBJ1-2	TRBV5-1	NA	TGCGCCAGCAGCTCCGGACAGGAGAACCATGGCTACACCTTC	CASSSGQENHGYTF
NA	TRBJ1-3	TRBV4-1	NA	TGCGCCAGCAGCCAAACGAGAGGGGGAAACACCATATATTTT	CASSQTRGGNTIYF
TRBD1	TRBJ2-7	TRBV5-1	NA	TGCGCCAGCAGCTCTCGGACAGGGGGGGACGAGCAGTACTTC	CASSSRTGGDEQYF
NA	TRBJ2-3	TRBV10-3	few	TGTGCCATCAGTGAGTCCGGGGGACGAGGGAGCCCAGATACGCAGTATTTT	CAISESGGRGSPDTQYF
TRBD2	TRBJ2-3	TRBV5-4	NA	TGTGCCAGCAGCTTACTAGCGGGGCCACTAGATACGCAGTATTTT	CASSLLAGPLDTQYF
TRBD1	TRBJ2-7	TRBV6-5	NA	TGTGCCAGCAGTCCCCACAGGGGTGGCTACGAGCAGTACTTC	CASSPHRGGYEQYF
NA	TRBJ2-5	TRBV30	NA	TGTGCCTGGAGTGTGACCGTGTACCAAGAGACCCAGTACTTC	CAWSVTVYQETQYF
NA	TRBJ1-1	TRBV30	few	TGTGCCTGGAGCCGGGGTGGGACTGAAGCTTTCTTT	CAWSRGGTEAFF
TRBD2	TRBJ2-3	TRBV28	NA	TGTGCCAGCAGCCAACTAGCGGGAGGCACAGATACGCAGTATTTT	CASSQLAGGTDTQYF
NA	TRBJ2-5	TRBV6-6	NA	TGTGCCAGCAGCCCCGGACGGAATCAAGAGACCCAGTACTTC	CASSPGRNQETQYF